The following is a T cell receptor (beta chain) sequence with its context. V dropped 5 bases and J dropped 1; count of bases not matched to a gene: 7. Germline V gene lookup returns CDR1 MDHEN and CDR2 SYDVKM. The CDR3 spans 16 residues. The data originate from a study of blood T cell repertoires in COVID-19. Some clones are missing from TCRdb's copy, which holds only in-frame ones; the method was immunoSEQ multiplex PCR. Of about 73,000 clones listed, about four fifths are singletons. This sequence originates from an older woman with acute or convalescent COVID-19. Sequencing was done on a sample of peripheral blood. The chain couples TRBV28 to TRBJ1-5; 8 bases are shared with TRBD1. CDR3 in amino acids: CASSTSGGPSNQPQHF. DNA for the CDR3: TGTGCCAGCAGTACCTCAGGGGGCCCGAGCAATCAGCCCCAGCATTTT.